The 4 T cell receptor beta chains below all came from one sample that was sequenced in a study of spatial heterogeneity in lung cancer (dated by TCRdb to about 2019). The method behind the library was 5' RACE. TCRdb shows the sequencer as NextSeq 500. The public reads were run again by TCRdb, first through fastp at Q25 and then through MiXCR, and only productive beta chains were kept. Identical CDR3 protein sequences are pooled into one entry, listed with their most common genes and DNA. This sample lists under 1,000 distinct CDR3 sequences; about a tenth were detected once. The leading ten clones occupy about 34% of the sample. Findings and caveats that apply to the study as a whole: The number of expanded intratumoral alpha and beta TCRs correlated with the tumor nonsynonymous mutation count.

The time point label of this sample denotes: sample taken at primary tumor resection. These TCRs are of unknown antigen specificity. The sequences come from lung tumor tissue, collected at surgery. These receptors were collected from a male donor with early-stage non-small cell lung cancer.

To note about this clonotype: Without the conserved terminal phenylalanine or tryptophan, this CDR3 likely stems from a read error. V gene TRBV20-1 combines with J gene TRBJ1-5; D is possibly TRBD1 (5 bases). The CDR3 covers 15 residues. Germline V gene data show CDR1 as DFQATT and CDR2 as SNEGSKA (reference sequence). V was cut by 5 bases and J by 7 bases, with 21 bases left in between. This CDR3 is CSASFPQGGGQPQHL. The CDR3 nucleotides are TGCAGTGCTTCCTTTCCTCAGGGAGGAGGACAGCCCCAGCATCTT.

This clonotype was counted between two and nine times. J is TRBJ2-7 and V is TRBV4-1; D possibly corresponds to TRBD1 (6 bases). The CDR3 has 15 residues. Trimming cost V 0 bases and J 4 bases, with 13 bases left between them. Looked up from germline, CDR1 is MGHRA and CDR2 is YSYEKL. The DNA of the CDR3 is TGCGCCAGCAGCCAAGAATTCGGGACACTATACGAGCAGTACGTC. Amino acids: CASSQEFGTLYEQYV.

Within the sample, this clonotype is large. This chain uses TRBV7-8 with TRBJ1-1; TRBD1 is a possible D gene (5 bases). This CDR3 is built from 16 residues. Trimming stripped 5 bases from V and 3 bases from J, with 19 bases between. Per the germline V gene, CDR1 is SGHVS and CDR2 is FQNEAQ. The CDR3 sequence is CASSQTDTGSDTEAFF. Here the CDR3 DNA reads TGTGCCAGCAGCCAAACGGATACAGGATCTGACACTGAAGCTTTCTTT.

Judged by abundance, this clonotype is medium-sized. One end of the junction varies from germline; a read error may be responsible. The J gene is TRBJ2-7, the V gene TRBV2; D gene ambiguous. This CDR3 is 14 amino acids long. The germline gives CDR1 SNHLY, CDR2 FYNNEI. CDR3 residues: CASTEGIHSYEQYF. The DNA of the CDR3 is TGTGCCAGCACTGAAGGGATCCACTCCTACGAGCAGTACTTC. Drawing the rest from reference TRBV2 and TRBJ2-7, the complete variable domain is EPEVTQTPSHQVTQMGQEVILRCVPISNHLYFYWYRQILGQKVEFLVSFYNNEISEKSEIFDDQFSVERPDGSNFTLKIRSTKLEDSAMYFCASTEGIHSYEQYFGPGTRLTVT.